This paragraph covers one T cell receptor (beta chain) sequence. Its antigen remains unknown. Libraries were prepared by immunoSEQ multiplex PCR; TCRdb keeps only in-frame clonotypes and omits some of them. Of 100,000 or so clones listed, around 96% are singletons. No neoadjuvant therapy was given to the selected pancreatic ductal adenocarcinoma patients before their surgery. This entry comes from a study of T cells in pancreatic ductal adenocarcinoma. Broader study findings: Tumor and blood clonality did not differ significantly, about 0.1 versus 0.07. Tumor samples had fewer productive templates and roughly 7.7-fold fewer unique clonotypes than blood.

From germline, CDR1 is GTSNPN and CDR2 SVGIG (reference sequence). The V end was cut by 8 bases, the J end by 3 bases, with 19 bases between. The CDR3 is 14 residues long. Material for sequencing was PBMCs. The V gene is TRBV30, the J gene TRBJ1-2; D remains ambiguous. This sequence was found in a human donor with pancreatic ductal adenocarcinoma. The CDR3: CAGTSGSPHYGYTF. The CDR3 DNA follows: TGTGCCGGCACCTCAGGTTCCCCTCACTATGGCTACACCTTC.